This is a list of T cell receptor beta chains from one sample in a study of regulatory T cells in long-lasting Graves disease. Each CDR3 protein gets one entry after TCRdb re-called the multiplex PCR reads with MiXCR. The sample records roughly 440,000 distinct CDR3 sequences, roughly 15% being singletons. The same sample was also used in a study of T cells in Graves' hyperthyroidism and ophthalmopathy.

Sequenced material: peripheral blood mononuclear cells (PBMCs), taken at new diagnosis, from a patient treated with antithyroid drugs. Receptors were obtained from a young woman with Graves disease. The CDR3 runs from the conserved cysteine through the conserved F or W. D genes are given only for firm matches. Not all rows give a size; the values are once, few, many and, for expanded clones, a class.

TGTGCCAGCAGCGTAGGGACAGGGGGCAATCAGCCCCAGCATTTT	CASSVGTGGNQPQHF	TRBJ1-5	15	TRBV11-2	many	TRBD1
TGTGCCAGCAGTTCCATGTCAGATACGCAGTATTTT	CASSSMSDTQYF	TRBJ2-3	12	TRBV11-2	many	.
TGTGCCAGCAGCCGGCCGGGGACTAGCGGGAGAGACCCCAATGAGCAGTTCTTC	CASSRPGTSGRDPNEQFF	TRBJ2-1	18	TRBV27	many	TRBD2
TGTGCCAGCAGTTACTCTCCAGGGGGCGAGAGGGAGACCCAGTACTTC	CASSYSPGGERETQYF	TRBJ2-5	16	TRBV6-5	many	TRBD1
TGTGCCAGCAGTTATAAGTTCAATGAGCAGTTCTTC	CASSYKFNEQFF	TRBJ2-1	12	TRBV28	many	.
TGCAGTGCTAGGGGGACTAGCGGGAGGGCCGTCAATGAGCAGTTCTTC	CSARGTSGRAVNEQFF	TRBJ2-1	16	TRBV20-1	many	TRBD2
TGTGCCAGCTCAGTTTATCTTGGGCGCGGTGAAAAACTGTTTTTT	CASSVYLGRGEKLFF	TRBJ1-4	15	TRBV28	many	.
TGTGCCAGCAGTCCGGGACAGGGAAAGTGGTACACTAAGGCTTTCTTT	CASSPGQGKWYTKAFF	TRBJ1-1	16	TRBV12-3/TRBV12-4	.	TRBD1
TGTGCCAGCAGTTACTCAGGGGGCGATTCACCCCTCCACTTT	CASSYSGGDSPLHF	TRBJ1-6	14	TRBV6-5	many	TRBD1
TGTGCCAGCAGTTCTCTACTGAACACTGAAGCTTTCTTT	CASSSLLNTEAFF	TRBJ1-1	13	TRBV7-3	many	.
TGTGCCAGCAGTCAGGCAGGGGCAAGCACTGAAGCTTTCTTT	CASSQAGASTEAFF	TRBJ1-1	14	TRBV28	many	.
TGTGCCAGCAAAACGGCCAGGGGACCCTACGAGCAGTACTTC	CASKTARGPYEQYF	TRBJ2-7	14	TRBV6-1	.	.
TGCAGCGTTGAGCCCCCTTCGAACACCGGGGAGCTGTTTTTT	CSVEPPSNTGELFF	TRBJ2-2	14	TRBV29-1	.	.
TGTGCCAGCAGAGGTCCGGAGGCATACACTGAAGCTTTCTTT	CASRGPEAYTEAFF	TRBJ1-1	14	TRBV6-1	few	.
TGTGCCATCCGAGCTGAAGTCACAGATACGCAGTATTTT	CAIRAEVTDTQYF	TRBJ2-3	13	TRBV10-3	.	.
TGTGCCAGCAGCCACGGGGGTAGGGGGAACACTGAAGCTTTCTTT	CASSHGGRGNTEAFF	TRBJ1-1	15	TRBV3-1	many	.
TGTGCCAGCAGTGAAACCCGGACTAGCGGGAGGGGCTCCTACGAGCAGTACTTC	CASSETRTSGRGSYEQYF	TRBJ2-7	18	TRBV7-6	few	TRBD2
TGTGCCATCAGCTCCGCTAGCGGGAGGGCTACCGGGGAGCTGTTTTTT	CAISSASGRATGELFF	TRBJ2-2	16	TRBV10-3	many	TRBD2
TGTGCCAGCAGTTTCGGGCTGGGGGGGGGCGGGCAGCCCCAGCATTTT	CASSFGLGGGGQPQHF	TRBJ1-5	16	TRBV28	few	.
TGTGCCAGCAGTAGTCGGGACGCCTCTAACTATGGCTACACCTTC	CASSSRDASNYGYTF	TRBJ1-2	15	TRBV2	many	.
TGTGCCAGCAAAGCGGGAGGGCCAGATACGCAGTATTTT	CASKAGGPDTQYF	TRBJ2-3	13	TRBV6-1	many	TRBD2
TGTGCCAGCGGGCTAGCGGGAGGAGATACGCAGTATTTT	CASGLAGGDTQYF	TRBJ2-3	13	TRBV12-3/TRBV12-4	many	TRBD2
TGCGCCAGCAGCTTGGGCGTTGGCAGAACCAATGAGCAGTTCTTC	CASSLGVGRTNEQFF	TRBJ2-1	15	TRBV5-1	many	.
TGCGCCAGCAGCCTAGGGACTAGAACGGGCACAGATACGCAGTATTTT	CASSLGTRTGTDTQYF	TRBJ2-3	16	TRBV5-1	many	TRBD2
TGTGCCAGCAGCTTATTGGTCAATCAGCCCCAGCATTTT	CASSLLVNQPQHF	TRBJ1-5	13	TRBV7-2	.	.
TGCAGTGCTAAGGGGCCTTACGCCGGGGAGCTGTTTTTT	CSAKGPYAGELFF	TRBJ2-2	13	TRBV20-1	.	.
TGTGCCAGCAGGCGTGATTGGGGTCAGCCCCAGCATTTT	CASRRDWGQPQHF	TRBJ1-5	13	TRBV12-3/TRBV12-4	.	.
TGTGCCAGCAGCCAACCTTTGGGGGAGAAGGTATACGAGCAGTACTTC	CASSQPLGEKVYEQYF	TRBJ2-7	16	TRBV3-1	.	.
TGCAGTGCTAGTGATAGCGGGGGGACGGGTACGCAGTATTTT	CSASDSGGTGTQYF	TRBJ2-3	14	TRBV20-1	.	TRBD2
TGCGCCAGCAGACCCCAGGGGGCGGTCACCGGGGAGCTGTTTTTT	CASRPQGAVTGELFF	TRBJ2-2	15	TRBV10-2	once	TRBD1
TGTGCCAGCAGTTCCCAGGGGGCTGAGCAGTTCTTC	CASSSQGAEQFF	TRBJ2-1	12	TRBV5-4	.	TRBD1
TGTGCCAGCAGCGTGGGGCCGCGGAACACTGAAGCTTTCTTT	CASSVGPRNTEAFF	TRBJ1-1	14	TRBV9	.	.
TGTGCCAGCAGCCCGTGGCGGGGGACGAGCAATCAGCCCCAGCATTTT	CASSPWRGTSNQPQHF	TRBJ1-5	16	TRBV6-2/TRBV6-3	few	.
TGTGCCAGCAGCCCCCTAGTATTCGGGACTTTCAATGAGCAGTTCTTC	CASSPLVFGTFNEQFF	TRBJ2-1	16	TRBV7-9	many	.
TGTGCCAGCAGCCCCCCGGGGATAGGACTAGCGACGCTCGCGCAGTTCTTC	CASSPPGIGLATLAQFF	TRBJ2-1	17	TRBV7-2	.	TRBD2
TGCAGTGCTAGAGTTCCAGGGGTGGACACTGAAGCTTTCTTT	CSARVPGVDTEAFF	TRBJ1-1	14	TRBV20-1	.	.
TGTGCCAGCAGTGTTCAACTAGCGGGGTACAATGAGCAGTTCTTC	CASSVQLAGYNEQFF	TRBJ2-1	15	TRBV28	many	TRBD2
TGTGCCAGCAGTTATTCGCGGGCCTACAATGAGCAGTTCTTC	CASSYSRAYNEQFF	TRBJ2-1	14	TRBV6-2/TRBV6-3	many	.
TGCAGTGCTAGAGATCCCTTCGGGGGTAATTCACCCCTCCACTTT	CSARDPFGGNSPLHF	TRBJ1-6	15	TRBV20-1	many	.
TGTGCCAGTACCTTAAGGGCAGGCTACTACGAGCAGTACTTC	CASTLRAGYYEQYF	TRBJ2-7	14	TRBV19	few	.
TGTGCCATCAGTGTGGAAGCGACTAGCACAGATACGCAGTATTTT	CAISVEATSTDTQYF	TRBJ2-3	15	TRBV10-3	many	.
TGCAGTGCTAGAGACGGGAGGGCCTCGAGCACCGGGGAGCTGTTTTTT	CSARDGRASSTGELFF	TRBJ2-2	16	TRBV20-1	many	TRBD2
TGTGCCAGCAGTTCACAGGGGTCCAAGCAGTACTTC	CASSSQGSKQYF	TRBJ2-7	12	TRBV2	.	TRBD1
TGCGCCAGCAGCGGCATCATAAGTCGACCCTACAATGAGCAGTTCTTC	CASSGIISRPYNEQFF	TRBJ2-1	16	TRBV5-1	few	.
TGTGCCAGCAGTCCTCTACTAGCGGGAGGGCATCCGGGTGGGGAGCAGTTCTTC	CASSPLLAGGHPGGEQFF	TRBJ2-1	18	TRBV27	.	TRBD2
TGTGCCAGCAGCTCTTACGGAAGCTCCTACAATGAGCAGTACTTC	CASSSYGSSYNEQYF	TRBJ2-7	15	TRBV7-9	.	.
TGCGCCAGCCAAAACAGGGCAGATACGCAGTATTTT	CASQNRADTQYF	TRBJ2-3	12	TRBV5-1	once	.